The following is a T cell receptor beta chain sequence with its context. Its antigen is not known. The data were taken from a study of shared clonotypes between healthy human individuals. Study observations and caveats: Generally, estimated richness proved larger in naive subsets than it did in memory subsets. In having few donors, the study represented limited genetic and exposure-history diversity.

It was at deep level that the assay was run. The repertoire was sequenced with immunoSEQ multiplex PCR; TCRdb's copy has only in-frame clones and lacks some. The repertoire has millions of clones, approximately 94% of them found once; the top ten carry 0.9% to 1.4%. V was clipped by 5 bases and J by 8 bases; unmatched bases: 12. The V gene's germline CDR1 is MNHNY and CDR2 SVGAGI (reference sequence). This CDR3 spans 15 amino acids. The naive CD8 subset, CD45RO-negative cells positively selected for CCR7, excluded terminally differentiated effector memory CD45RA+ cells. Specimen: naive CD8+ T cells sorted from blood. This receptor was identified in a man aged 18 to 29 in good health. The gene calls are TRBV6-6 and TRBJ1-2; 9 bases align to TRBD1. Here the CDR3 reads CASSRLTGTGKGYTF. CDR3 nucleotide sequence: TGTGCCAGCAGTCGACTAACCGGGACAGGGAAGGGCTACACCTTC.